This T cell receptor beta chain was profiled in a study of human T cells and chemical hapten exposure. Study context: Skin of the upper inner arm, 2 cm by 2 cm, received 2% DPC for sensitization. Yields of TCR per sample differed, chiefly owing to small differences in pooled library volume. Study-level findings and limits: Versus controls, expanded TCRs had significantly more large CDR3 similarity clusters.

Regarding time point: pre-sensitization, week 0. Treatment of the sample: therapeutic diphenylcyclopropenone sensitization with weekly scalp DPC. In the library, unique molecular identifiers were attached to individual cDNA molecules. TCRdb used MiXCR to reprocess the RACE reads, holding one entry per CDR3 protein. This table holds around 60,000 distinct CDR3 sequences, approximately 7% found once. This clonotype has a handful of counts. Its antigen is not identified. Germline CDR1 is SGHRS and CDR2 is YFSETQ. This CDR3 has 12 residues. V dropped 7 bases and J dropped 4 bases, with 11 bases sitting between them.

The rearrangement links TRBV5-1 to TRBJ1-1, with a tentative D call TRBD1 (5 bases). The clonotype was recovered from a woman in her thirties with alopecia areata. Some clones in this sample may be carry-over from other donors' samples. The sample consisted of whole blood, taken in connection with sensitization to the hapten diphenylcyclopropenone (DPC). The CDR3 protein is CASGTETTEAFF. CDR3 nucleotide sequence: TGCGCCAGCGGGACCGAGACCACTGAAGCTTTCTTT.